A selection of T cell receptor beta chains follows, all from one sample in a study of T cells in Graves' hyperthyroidism and ophthalmopathy. TCRdb re-called the multiplex PCR reads with MiXCR, one entry per CDR3 protein. The sample has 540,000 or so distinct CDR3 sequences, about 45% seen once; the top ten hold roughly 19%. Sequencing was performed on peripheral blood or thyroid tissue (not recorded which). The receptors derive from an adult woman with Graves' disease, either hyperthyroidism or ophthalmopathy (not recorded which). CDR3s include the opening cysteine and the closing phenylalanine or tryptophan. The D gene is left open where the match is weak. A row's size may be missing; if present it is once, few, many or a size class.

TRBJ1-6 | many | - | TRBV5-1 | CASSSEGVESPLHF | TGCGCCAGCAGCTCGGAGGGGGTGGAATCACCCCTCCACTTT
TRBJ1-2 | many | - | TRBV5-4 | CASSQEQGRGGYTF | TGTGCCAGCAGCCAAGAACAGGGTAGAGGTGGCTACACCTTC
TRBJ1-5 | many | - | TRBV3-1 | CASSQDRRGPQHF | TGTGCCAGCAGCCAAGATCGAAGGGGGCCCCAGCATTTT
TRBJ1-5 | - | - | TRBV19 | CASSGSQGSQPQHF | TGTGCCAGTAGTGGCAGTCAGGGCAGTCAGCCCCAGCATTTT
TRBJ2-5 | - | TRBD2 | TRBV28 | CARSYLTSGGETQYF | TGTGCCAGAAGTTACCTGACTAGCGGCGGGGAGACCCAGTACTTC
TRBJ1-2 | - | - | TRBV7-9 | CASSFPGQGYTF | TGTGCCAGCAGCTTCCCCGGACAGGGCTACACCTTC
TRBJ2-7 | many | - | TRBV7-8 | CASSSGGLAYEQYF | TGTGCCAGCAGCTCCGGGGGGCTAGCGTACGAGCAGTACTTC
TRBJ1-3 | many | TRBD1 | TRBV12-3/TRBV12-4 | CASTILTGSSGNTIYF | TGTGCCAGCACTATATTGACAGGGAGTTCTGGAAACACCATATATTTT
TRBJ1-6 | once | - | TRBV11-2 | CASSLRGGLGSPLHF | TGTGCCAGCAGCTTAAGGGGGGGCCTAGGGTCACCCCTCCACTTT
TRBJ1-6 | once | - | TRBV25-1 | CASSFGTPNSPLHF | TGTGCCAGCAGCTTTGGGACACCGAATTCACCCCTCCACTTT
TRBJ1-5 | many | - | TRBV3-1 | CASSQPGAVQHF | TGTGCCAGCAGCCAACCGGGGGCCGTCCAGCATTTT
TRBJ1-6 | - | - | TRBV7-2 | CASSLGSSGSPLHF | TGTGCCAGCAGCTTAGGATCTTCGGGTTCACCCCTCCACTTT
TRBJ1-5 | few | - | TRBV6-6 | CASSPWAGFNQPQHF | TGTGCCAGCAGTCCCTGGGCAGGATTCAATCAGCCCCAGCATTTT
TRBJ2-1 | - | - | TRBV10-3 | CAISWGDDGYNEQFF | TGTGCCATCAGTTGGGGGGACGATGGCTACAATGAGCAGTTCTTC
TRBJ1-2 | - | - | TRBV12-3/TRBV12-4 | CASSVGGASGYTF | TGTGCCAGCAGTGTGGGGGGCGCGTCGGGCTACACCTTC
TRBJ1-6 | many | - | TRBV5-1 | CASSFNNSPLHF | TGCGCCAGCAGCTTCAACAATTCACCCCTCCACTTT
TRBJ1-5 | few | - | TRBV12-3/TRBV12-4 | CASSWDGNQHF | TGTGCCAGCAGTTGGGACGGGAACCAGCATTTT
TRBJ2-7 | - | - | TRBV7-2 | CASSFYQESYEQYF | TGTGCCAGCAGCTTTTACCAGGAGTCCTACGAGCAGTACTTC
TRBJ2-7 | - | TRBD1 | TRBV13 | CASSSRDRYNEQYF | TGTGCCAGCAGCTCACGGGACAGGTATAACGAGCAGTACTTC
TRBJ2-1 | many | TRBD1 | TRBV5-1 | CASSLHSGTGGNEQFF | TGCGCCAGCAGCTTGCATTCCGGGACAGGGGGCAATGAGCAGTTCTTC
TRBJ2-7 | many | - | TRBV6-6 | CASNPSGRGRLGGGEQYF | TGTGCCAGCAACCCCTCAGGTCGCGGGAGATTGGGAGGGGGGGAGCAGTACTTC
TRBJ1-1 | - | - | TRBV5-1 | CASSLSGTSNTEAFF | TGCGCCAGCAGCTTGAGTGGGACGTCGAACACTGAAGCTTTCTTT
TRBJ1-1 | many | - | TRBV7-9 | CASSFAGGTEAFF | TGTGCCAGCAGCTTTGCGGGAGGCACTGAAGCTTTCTTT
TRBJ1-1 | - | TRBD1 | TRBV30 | CAWGTGGPEAFF | TGTGCCTGGGGTACAGGGGGGCCTGAAGCTTTCTTT
TRBJ1-3 | - | TRBD1 | TRBV14 | CASSQPGTGGYEGNTIYF | TGTGCCAGCAGCCAACCCGGGACAGGGGGTTACGAGGGAAACACCATATATTTT
TRBJ1-3 | - | TRBD1 | TRBV7-6 | CASSLTGTNTIYF | TGTGCCAGCAGCTTGACAGGGACGAACACCATATATTTT
TRBJ1-1 | - | - | TRBV29-1 | CSVEGQNPNTEAFF | TGCAGCGTTGAAGGGCAGAATCCGAACACTGAAGCTTTCTTT
TRBJ1-2 | many | - | TRBV12-3/TRBV12-4 | CASSLGVGTGYGYTF | TGTGCCAGCAGTTTAGGTGTCGGAACGGGATATGGCTACACCTTC
TRBJ2-4 | - | - | TRBV15 | CATSRERQAKNIQYF | TGTGCCACCAGCAGAGAGCGACAGGCCAAAAACATTCAGTACTTC
TRBJ1-2 | - | TRBD1 | TRBV2 | CASSFFGGGGDGYTF | TGTGCCAGCAGCTTTTTCGGAGGGGGCGGGGATGGCTACACCTTC